What follows describes a single TCR beta chain. This sample was included in a study of OX40 agonist ivuxolimab in advanced cancers. This table comes from immunoSEQ multiplex PCR, and its TCRdb copy is limited to in-frame clones, with some not included. This repertoire shows tens of thousands of clones, 87% found once; its top ten account for around 0.38%. Trimming removed 0 bases from V and 4 bases from J, with 10 bases in between. In germline, CDR1 is SGHNT, CDR2 YYREEE (reference sequence). The CDR3 runs to 15 residues. The gene calls are TRBV5-4 and TRBJ2-2; D is undetermined. The TCR originated in an adult with an advanced solid tumor such as melanoma, head and neck, liver or kidney cancer. Source: CD4+ or CD8+ T cells sorted from blood, taken in a trial of the OX40 agonist ivuxolimab. In DNA, the CDR3 is TGTGCCAGCAGCTTGGACGGCAGACCCACCGGGGAGCTGTTTTTT. Encoded protein: CASSLDGRPTGELFF.